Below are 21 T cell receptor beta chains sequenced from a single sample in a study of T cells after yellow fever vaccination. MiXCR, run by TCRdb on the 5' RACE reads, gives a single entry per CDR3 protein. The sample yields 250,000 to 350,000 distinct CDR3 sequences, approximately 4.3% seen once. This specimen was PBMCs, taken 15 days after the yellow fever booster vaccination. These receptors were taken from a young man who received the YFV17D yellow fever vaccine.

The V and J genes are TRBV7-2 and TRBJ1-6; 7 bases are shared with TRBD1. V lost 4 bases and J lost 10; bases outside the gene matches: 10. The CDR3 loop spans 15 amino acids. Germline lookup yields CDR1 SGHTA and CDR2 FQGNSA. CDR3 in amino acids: CASSSTTGRGSPLHF. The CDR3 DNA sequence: TGTGCCAGCAGCTCCACGACAGGGAGAGGGTCACCCCTCCACTTT. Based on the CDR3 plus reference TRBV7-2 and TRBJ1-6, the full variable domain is GAGVSQSPSNKVTEKGKDVELRCDPISGHTALYWYRQSLGQGLEFLIYFQGNSAPDKSGLPSDRFSAERTGGSVSTLTIQRTQQEDSAVYLCASSSTTGRGSPLHFGNGTRLTVT.

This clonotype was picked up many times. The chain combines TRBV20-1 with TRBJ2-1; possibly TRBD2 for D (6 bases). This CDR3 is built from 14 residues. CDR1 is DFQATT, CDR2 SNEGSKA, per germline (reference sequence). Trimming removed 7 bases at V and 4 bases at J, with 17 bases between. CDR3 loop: CSGRRGLGYNEQFF. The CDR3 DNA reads TGCAGTGGCAGGCGGGGTTTAGGGTACAATGAGCAGTTCTTC.

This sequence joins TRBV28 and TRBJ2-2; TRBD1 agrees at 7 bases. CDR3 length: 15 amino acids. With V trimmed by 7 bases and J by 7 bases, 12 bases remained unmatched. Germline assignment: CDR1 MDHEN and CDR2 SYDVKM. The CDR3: CASTNAGGGYGELFF. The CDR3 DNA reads TGTGCCAGCACCAACGCAGGGGGTGGATACGGGGAGCTGTTTTTT.

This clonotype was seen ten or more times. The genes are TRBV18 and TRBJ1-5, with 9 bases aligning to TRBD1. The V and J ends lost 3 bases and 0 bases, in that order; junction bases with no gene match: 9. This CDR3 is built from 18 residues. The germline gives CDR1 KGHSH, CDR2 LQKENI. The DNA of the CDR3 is TGTGCCAGCTCACCCATCGGGACAGGGCTATATAGCAATCAGCCCCAGCATTTT. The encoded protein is CASSPIGTGLYSNQPQHF.

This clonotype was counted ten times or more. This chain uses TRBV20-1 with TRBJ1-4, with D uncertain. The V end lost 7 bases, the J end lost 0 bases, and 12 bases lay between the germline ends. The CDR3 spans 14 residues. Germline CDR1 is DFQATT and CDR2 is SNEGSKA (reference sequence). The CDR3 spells CSGQGVPTNEKLFF. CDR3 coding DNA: TGCAGTGGTCAAGGAGTCCCAACTAATGAAAAACTGTTTTTT.

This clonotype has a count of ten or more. Here the CDR3 DNA reads TGTGCCAGCAGCCAAGCTCCCCGTCTCGACTACGAGCAGTACTTC. Translated, it gives CASSQAPRLDYEQYF. The rearrangement links TRBV3-1 to TRBJ2-7; no definite D call. V shed 1 base and J shed 3 bases, with 13 bases lying between them. The CDR3 has 15 amino acids. Looked up from germline, CDR1 is LGHDT and CDR2 is YNNKEL (reference sequence).

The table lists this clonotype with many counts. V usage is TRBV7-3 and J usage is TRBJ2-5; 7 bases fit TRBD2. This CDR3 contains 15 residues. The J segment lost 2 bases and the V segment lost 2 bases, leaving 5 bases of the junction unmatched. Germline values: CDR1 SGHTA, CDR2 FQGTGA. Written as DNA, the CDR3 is TGTGCCAGCAGCTTAGGGCTAGCGGAACAAGAGACCCAGTACTTC. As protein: CASSLGLAEQETQYF.

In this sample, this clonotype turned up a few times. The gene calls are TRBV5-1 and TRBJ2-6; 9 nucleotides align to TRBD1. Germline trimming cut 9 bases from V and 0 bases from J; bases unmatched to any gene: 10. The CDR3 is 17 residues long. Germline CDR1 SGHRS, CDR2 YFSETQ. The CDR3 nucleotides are TGCGCCAACCAGGACAGGGGCCCTTTCTCTGGGGCCAACGTCCTGACTTTC. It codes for CANQDRGPFSGANVLTF.

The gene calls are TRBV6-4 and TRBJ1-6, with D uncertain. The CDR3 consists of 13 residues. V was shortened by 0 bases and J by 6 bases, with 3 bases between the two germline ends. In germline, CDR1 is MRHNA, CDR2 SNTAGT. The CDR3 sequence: CASSDSPNSPLHF. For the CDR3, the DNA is TGTGCCAGCAGTGACTCGCCTAATTCACCCCTCCACTTT.

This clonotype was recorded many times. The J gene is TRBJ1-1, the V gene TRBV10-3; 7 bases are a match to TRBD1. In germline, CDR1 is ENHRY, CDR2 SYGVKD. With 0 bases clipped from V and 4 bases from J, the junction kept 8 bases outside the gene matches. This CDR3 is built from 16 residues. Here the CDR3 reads CAISESERGPSTEAFF. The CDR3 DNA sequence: TGTGCCATCAGTGAGTCAGAGAGGGGGCCGAGCACTGAAGCTTTCTTT.

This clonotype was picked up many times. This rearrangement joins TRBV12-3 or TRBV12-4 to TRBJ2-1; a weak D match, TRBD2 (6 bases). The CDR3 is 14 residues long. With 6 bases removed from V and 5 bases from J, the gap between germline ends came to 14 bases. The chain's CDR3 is CASRTGLRNNEQFF. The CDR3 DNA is TGTGCCAGCAGGACGGGACTCCGGAACAATGAGCAGTTCTTC.

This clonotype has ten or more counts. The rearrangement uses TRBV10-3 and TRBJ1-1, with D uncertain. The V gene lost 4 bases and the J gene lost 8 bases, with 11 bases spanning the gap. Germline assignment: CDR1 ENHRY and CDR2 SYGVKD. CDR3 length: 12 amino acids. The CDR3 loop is CAISGPSMEAFF. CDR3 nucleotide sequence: TGTGCCATCAGTGGTCCCTCTATGGAAGCTTTCTTT.

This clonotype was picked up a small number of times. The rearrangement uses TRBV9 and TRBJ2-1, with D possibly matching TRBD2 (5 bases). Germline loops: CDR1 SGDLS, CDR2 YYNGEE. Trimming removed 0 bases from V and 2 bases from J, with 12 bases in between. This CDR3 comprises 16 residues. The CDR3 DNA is TGTGCCAGCAGCGTAGCGGGGAGAGGTACCTACAATGAGCAGTTCTTC. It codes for CASSVAGRGTYNEQFF.

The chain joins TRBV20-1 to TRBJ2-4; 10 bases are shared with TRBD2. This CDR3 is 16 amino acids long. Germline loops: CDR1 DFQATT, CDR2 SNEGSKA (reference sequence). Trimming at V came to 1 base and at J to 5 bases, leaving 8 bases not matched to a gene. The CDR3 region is CSARVGSGGAENIQYF. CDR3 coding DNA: TGCAGTGCTAGAGTGGGAAGCGGGGGGGCCGAAAACATTCAGTACTTC.

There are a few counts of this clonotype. CDR3 amino acids: CASSLGTWGTDTQYF. In DNA form, the CDR3 reads TGTGCCAGCAGCTTGGGGACGTGGGGCACAGATACGCAGTATTTT. The chain joins TRBV7-8 to TRBJ2-3, with D tentatively TRBD1 or TRBD2 (5 bases each). Trimming pared 3 bases from V and 1 base from J, leaving 11 bases between. Germline CDR1 reads SGHVS; CDR2 reads FQNEAQ. This CDR3 contains 15 residues.

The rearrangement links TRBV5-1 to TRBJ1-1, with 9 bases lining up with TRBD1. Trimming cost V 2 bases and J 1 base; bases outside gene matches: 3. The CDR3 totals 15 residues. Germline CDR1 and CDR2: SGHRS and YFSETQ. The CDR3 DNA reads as TGCGCCAGCAGCTTTACAGGGGGCTCGAACACTGAAGCTTTCTTT. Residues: CASSFTGGSNTEAFF. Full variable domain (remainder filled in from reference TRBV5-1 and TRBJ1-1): KAGVTQTPRYLIKTRGQQVTLSCSPISGHRSVSWYQQTPGQGLQFLFEYFSETQRNKGNFPGRFSGRQFSNSRSEMNVSTLELGDSALYLCASSFTGGSNTEAFFGQGTRLTVV.

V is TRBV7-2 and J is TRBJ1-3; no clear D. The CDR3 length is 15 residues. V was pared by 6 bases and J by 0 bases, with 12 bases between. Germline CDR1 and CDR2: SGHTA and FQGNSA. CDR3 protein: CASSFHTGSGNTIYF. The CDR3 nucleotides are TGTGCCAGCAGTTTTCACACGGGCTCTGGAAACACCATATATTTT. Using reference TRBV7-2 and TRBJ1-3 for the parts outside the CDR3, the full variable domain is GAGVSQSPSNKVTEKGKDVELRCDPISGHTALYWYRQSLGQGLEFLIYFQGNSAPDKSGLPSDRFSAERTGGSVSTLTIQRTQQEDSAVYLCASSFHTGSGNTIYFGEGSWLTVV.

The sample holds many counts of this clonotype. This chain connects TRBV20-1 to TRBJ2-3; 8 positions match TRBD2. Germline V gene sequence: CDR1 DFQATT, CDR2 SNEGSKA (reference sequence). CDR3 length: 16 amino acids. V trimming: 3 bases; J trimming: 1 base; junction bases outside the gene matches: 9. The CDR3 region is CSASPITSGRTDTQYF. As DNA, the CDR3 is TGCAGTGCTAGCCCAATTACTAGCGGTCGCACAGATACGCAGTATTTT.

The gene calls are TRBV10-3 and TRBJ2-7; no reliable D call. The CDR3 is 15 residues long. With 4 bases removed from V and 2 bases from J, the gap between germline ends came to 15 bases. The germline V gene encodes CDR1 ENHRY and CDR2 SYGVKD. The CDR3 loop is CAISGTLTGTYEQYF. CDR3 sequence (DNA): TGTGCCATCAGTGGCACCCTGACGGGTACCTACGAGCAGTACTTC.

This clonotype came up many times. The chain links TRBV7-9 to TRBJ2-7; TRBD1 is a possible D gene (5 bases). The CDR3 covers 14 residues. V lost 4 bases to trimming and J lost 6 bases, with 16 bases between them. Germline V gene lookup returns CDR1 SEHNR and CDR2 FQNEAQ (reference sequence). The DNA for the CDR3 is TGTGCCAGCAGCTCAGAGTCAGGGTTTGGCGAGCAGTACGTC. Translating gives CASSSESGFGEQYV.

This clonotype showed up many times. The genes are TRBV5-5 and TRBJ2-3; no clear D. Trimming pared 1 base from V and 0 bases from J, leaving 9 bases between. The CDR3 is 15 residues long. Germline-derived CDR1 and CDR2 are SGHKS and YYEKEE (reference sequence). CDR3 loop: CASSLFSQSTDTQYF. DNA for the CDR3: TGTGCCAGCAGCTTGTTTTCTCAGAGCACAGATACGCAGTATTTT.